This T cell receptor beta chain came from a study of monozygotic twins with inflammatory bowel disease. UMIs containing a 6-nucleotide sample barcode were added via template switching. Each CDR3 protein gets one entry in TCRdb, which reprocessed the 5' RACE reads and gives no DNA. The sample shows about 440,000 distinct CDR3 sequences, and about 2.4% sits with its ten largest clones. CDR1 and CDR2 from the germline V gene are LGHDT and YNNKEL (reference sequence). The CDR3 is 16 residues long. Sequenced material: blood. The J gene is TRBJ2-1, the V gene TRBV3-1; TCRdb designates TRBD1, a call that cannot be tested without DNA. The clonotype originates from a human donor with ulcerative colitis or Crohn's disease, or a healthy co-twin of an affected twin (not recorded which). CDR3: CASSQEGGGTGVEQFF.